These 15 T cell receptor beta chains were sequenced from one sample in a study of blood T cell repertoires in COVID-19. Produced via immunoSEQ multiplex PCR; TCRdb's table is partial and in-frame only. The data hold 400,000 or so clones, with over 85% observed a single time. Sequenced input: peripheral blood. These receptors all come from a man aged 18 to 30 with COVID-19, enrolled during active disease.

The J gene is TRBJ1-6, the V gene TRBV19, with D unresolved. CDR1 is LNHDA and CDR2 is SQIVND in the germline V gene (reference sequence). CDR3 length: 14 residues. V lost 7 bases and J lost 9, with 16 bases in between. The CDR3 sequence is CASTFGSTFSPLHF. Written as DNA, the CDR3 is TGTGCCAGTACCTTCGGGTCCACTTTTTCACCCCTCCACTTT. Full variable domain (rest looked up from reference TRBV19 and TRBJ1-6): DGGITQSPKYLFRKEGQNVTLSCEQNLNHDAMYWYRQDPGQGLRLIYYSQIVNDFQKGDIAEGYSVSREKKESFPLTVTSAQKNPTAFYLCASTFGSTFSPLHFGNGTRLTVT.

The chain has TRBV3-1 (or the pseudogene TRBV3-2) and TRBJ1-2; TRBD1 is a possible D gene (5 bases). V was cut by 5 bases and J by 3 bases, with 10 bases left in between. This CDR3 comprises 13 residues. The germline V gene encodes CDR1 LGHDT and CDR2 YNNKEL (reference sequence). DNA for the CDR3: TGTGCCAGCAGCAGGGGATCCGACTATGGCTACACCTTC. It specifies CASSRGSDYGYTF.

The CDR3 protein is CASNELAGNTGELFF. DNA for the CDR3: TGTGCCAGCAACGAACTAGCGGGGAACACCGGGGAGCTGTTTTTT. The chain joins TRBV27 to TRBJ2-2; 9 nucleotides line up with TRBD2. The V gene's germline CDR1 is MNHEY and CDR2 SMNVEV (reference sequence). The CDR3 consists of 15 residues. The V and J ends lost 7 bases and 1 base, in that order; junction bases with no gene match: 4.

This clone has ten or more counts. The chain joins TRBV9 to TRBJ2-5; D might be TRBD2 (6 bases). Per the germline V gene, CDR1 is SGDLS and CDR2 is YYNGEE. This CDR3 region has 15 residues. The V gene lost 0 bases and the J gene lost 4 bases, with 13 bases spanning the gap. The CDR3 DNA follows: TGTGCCAGCAGCGTAGAAGTGGGGCGGGGAGAGACCCAGTACTTC. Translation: CASSVEVGRGETQYF.

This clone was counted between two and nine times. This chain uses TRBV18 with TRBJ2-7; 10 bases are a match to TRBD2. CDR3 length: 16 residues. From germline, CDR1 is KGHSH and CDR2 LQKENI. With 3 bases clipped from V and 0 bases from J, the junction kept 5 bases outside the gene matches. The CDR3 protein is CASSPPGLAPSYEQYF. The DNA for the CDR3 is TGTGCCAGCTCACCCCCGGGACTAGCGCCCTCCTACGAGCAGTACTTC.

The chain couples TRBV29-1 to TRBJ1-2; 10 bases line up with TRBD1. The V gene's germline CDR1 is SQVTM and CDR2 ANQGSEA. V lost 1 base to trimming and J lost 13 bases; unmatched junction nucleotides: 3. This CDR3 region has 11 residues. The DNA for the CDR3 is TGCAGCGTTGAAGGACAGGGGGCGGGCACCTTC. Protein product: CSVEGQGAGTF.

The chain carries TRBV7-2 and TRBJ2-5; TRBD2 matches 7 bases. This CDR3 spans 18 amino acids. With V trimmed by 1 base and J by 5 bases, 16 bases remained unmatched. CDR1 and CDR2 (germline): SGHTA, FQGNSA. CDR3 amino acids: CASSLGFRLGRAAETQYF. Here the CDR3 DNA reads TGTGCCAGCAGCTTAGGTTTTAGGCTTGGGAGGGCCGCGGAGACCCAGTACTTC.

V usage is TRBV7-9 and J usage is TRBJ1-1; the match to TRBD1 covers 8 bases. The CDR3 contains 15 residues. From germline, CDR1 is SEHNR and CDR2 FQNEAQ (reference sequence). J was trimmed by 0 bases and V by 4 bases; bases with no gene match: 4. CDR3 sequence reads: CASSSGQGMNTEAFF. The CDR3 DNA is TGTGCCAGCAGCTCCGGACAGGGCATGAACACTGAAGCTTTCTTT. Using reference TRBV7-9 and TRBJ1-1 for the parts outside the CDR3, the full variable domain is DTGVSQNPRHKITKRGQNVTFRCDPISEHNRLYWYRQTLGQGPEFLTYFQNEAQLEKSRLLSDRFSAERPKGSFSTLEIQRTEQGDSAMYLCASSSGQGMNTEAFFGQGTRLTVV.

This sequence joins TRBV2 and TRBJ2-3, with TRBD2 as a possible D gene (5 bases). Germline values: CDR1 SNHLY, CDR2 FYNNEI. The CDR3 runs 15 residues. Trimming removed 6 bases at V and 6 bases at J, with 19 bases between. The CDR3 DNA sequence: TGTGCCAGCAGCCGATCCGGACTGCTCAAGGATACGCAGTATTTT. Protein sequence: CASSRSGLLKDTQYF.

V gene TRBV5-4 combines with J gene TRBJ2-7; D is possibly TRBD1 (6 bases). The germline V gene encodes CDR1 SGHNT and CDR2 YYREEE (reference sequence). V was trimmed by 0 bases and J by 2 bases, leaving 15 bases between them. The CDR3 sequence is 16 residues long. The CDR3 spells CASSLVGTQITYEQYF. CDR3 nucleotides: TGTGCCAGCAGCTTGGTTGGGACACAGATTACCTACGAGCAGTACTTC.

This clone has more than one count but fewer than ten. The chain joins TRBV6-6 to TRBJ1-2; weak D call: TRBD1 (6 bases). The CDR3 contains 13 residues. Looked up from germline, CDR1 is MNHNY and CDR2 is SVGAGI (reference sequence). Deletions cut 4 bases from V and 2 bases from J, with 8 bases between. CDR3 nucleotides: TGTGCCAGCAGTTCGACAGGAAACTATGGCTACACCTTC. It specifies CASSSTGNYGYTF.

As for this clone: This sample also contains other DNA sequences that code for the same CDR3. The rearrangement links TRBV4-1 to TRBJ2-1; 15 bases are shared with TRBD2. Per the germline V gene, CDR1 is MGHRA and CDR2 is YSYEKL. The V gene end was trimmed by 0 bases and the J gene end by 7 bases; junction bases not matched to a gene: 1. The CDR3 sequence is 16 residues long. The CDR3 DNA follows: TGCGCCAGCAGCCAAGACGGGACTAGCGGGAGGAATGAGCAGTTCTTC. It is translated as CASSQDGTSGRNEQFF.

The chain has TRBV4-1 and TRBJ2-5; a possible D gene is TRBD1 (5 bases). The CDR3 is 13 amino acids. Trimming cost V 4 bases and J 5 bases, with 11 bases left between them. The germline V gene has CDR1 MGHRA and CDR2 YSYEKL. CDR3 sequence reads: CASSPLGRETQYF. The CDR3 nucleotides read TGCGCCAGCAGCCCTCTGGGGCGGGAGACCCAGTACTTC.

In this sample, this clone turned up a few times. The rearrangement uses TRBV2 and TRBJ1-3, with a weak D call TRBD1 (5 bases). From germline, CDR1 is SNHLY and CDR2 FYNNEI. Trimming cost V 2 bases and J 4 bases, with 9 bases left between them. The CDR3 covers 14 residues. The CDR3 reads CASSESQGGNTIYF. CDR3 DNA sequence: TGTGCCAGCAGTGAAAGCCAGGGAGGAAACACCATATATTTT. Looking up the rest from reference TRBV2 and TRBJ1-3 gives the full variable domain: EPEVTQTPSHQVTQMGQEVILRCVPISNHLYFYWYRQILGQKVEFLVSFYNNEISEKSEIFDDQFSVERPDGSNFTLKIRSTKLEDSAMYFCASSESQGGNTIYFGEGSWLTVV.

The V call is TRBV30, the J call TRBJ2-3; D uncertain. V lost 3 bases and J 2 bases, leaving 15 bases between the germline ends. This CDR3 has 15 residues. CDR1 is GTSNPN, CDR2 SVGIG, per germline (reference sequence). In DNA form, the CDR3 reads TGTGCCTGGAGCCGAAAGGCGAGGAACACAGATACGCAGTATTTT. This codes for CAWSRKARNTDTQYF.